The clone carrying this TCR beta chain was seen only a few times. Its antigen is as yet unknown. The data belong to a study of T cell repertoires in cytomegalovirus infection. About the study: Both CMV infection and a matching HLA type were indicated by public TCR beta signatures. General observations from the study: HLA-C-restricted CMV clonotypes gave the most frequent clonotype in two of eight donors.

The CDR3 is 13 residues long. Trimming stripped 9 bases from V and 2 bases from J, with 13 bases between. Per germline, CDR1 LNHDA and CDR2 SQIVND (reference sequence). MiXCR, run by TCRdb on the reads, gives a single entry per CDR3 protein. The data show hundreds of thousands of distinct CDR3 sequences, with around a third seen just once and roughly 20% held by the top ten. The material was cultured PBMCs, obtained from culture after CMV antigen stimulation. This clonotype was obtained from a human donor in good health (CMV status not recorded). Some clones in this sample may be carry-over from other donors' samples. This chain joins TRBV19 and TRBJ2-5, with D tentatively TRBD1 (5 bases). The CDR3 here is CASSIDRQETQYF. In DNA, the CDR3 is TGTGCCAGCTCAATTGACAGACAAGAGACCCAGTACTTC. Together with reference TRBV19 and TRBJ2-5, the CDR3 gives the full variable domain: DGGITQSPKYLFRKEGQNVTLSCEQNLNHDAMYWYRQDPGQGLRLIYYSQIVNDFQKGDIAEGYSVSREKKESFPLTVTSAQKNPTAFYLCASSIDRQETQYFGPGTRLLVL.